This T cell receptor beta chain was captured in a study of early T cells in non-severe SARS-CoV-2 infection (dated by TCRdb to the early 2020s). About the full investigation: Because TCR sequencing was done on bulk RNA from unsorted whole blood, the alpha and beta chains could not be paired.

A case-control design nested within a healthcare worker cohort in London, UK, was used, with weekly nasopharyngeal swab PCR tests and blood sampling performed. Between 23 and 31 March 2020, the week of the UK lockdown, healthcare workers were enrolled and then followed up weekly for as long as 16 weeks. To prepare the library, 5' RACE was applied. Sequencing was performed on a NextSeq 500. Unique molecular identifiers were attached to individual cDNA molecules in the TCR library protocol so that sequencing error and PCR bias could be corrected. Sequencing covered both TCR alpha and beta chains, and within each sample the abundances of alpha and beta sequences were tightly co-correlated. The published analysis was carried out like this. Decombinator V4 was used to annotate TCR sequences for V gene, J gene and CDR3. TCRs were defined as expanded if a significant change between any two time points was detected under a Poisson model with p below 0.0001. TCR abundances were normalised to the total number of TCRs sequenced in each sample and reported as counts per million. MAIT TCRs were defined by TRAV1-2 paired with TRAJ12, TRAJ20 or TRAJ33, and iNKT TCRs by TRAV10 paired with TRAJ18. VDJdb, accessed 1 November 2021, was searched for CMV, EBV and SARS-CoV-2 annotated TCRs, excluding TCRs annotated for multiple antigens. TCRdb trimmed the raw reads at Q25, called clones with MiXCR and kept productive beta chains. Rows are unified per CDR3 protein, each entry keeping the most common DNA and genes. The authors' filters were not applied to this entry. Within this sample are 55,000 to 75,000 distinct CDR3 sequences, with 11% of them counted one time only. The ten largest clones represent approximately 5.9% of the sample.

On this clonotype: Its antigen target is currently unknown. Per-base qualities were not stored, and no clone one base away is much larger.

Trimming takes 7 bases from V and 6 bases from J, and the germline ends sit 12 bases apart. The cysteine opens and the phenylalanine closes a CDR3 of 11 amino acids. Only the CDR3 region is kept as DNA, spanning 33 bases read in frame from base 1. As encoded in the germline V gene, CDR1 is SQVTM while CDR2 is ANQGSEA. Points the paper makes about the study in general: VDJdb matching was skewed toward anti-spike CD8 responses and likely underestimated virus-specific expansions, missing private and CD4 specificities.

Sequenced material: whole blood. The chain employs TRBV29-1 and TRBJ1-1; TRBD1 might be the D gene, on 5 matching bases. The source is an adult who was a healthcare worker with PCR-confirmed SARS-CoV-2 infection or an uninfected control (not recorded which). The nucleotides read TGCAGCGGGGGAGACAGCGCTGAAGCTTTCTTT. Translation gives CSGGDSAEAFF.